A single TCR beta chain is shown here with its context. Assay: immunoSEQ multiplex PCR; the TCRdb copy retains only in-frame clones and omits some. The table lists about 470,000 clones, 80% to 95% of them singletons. This entry comes from a study of Ad26.COV2.S vaccination and SARS-CoV-2 variants. Study in general: Donor participated within the Ad26.COV2.S arm of the COV1001 trial.

Treatment specified: some 20 received Ad26.COV2.S at low or high dose, single or two shots; 5 received placebo; per-sample allocation not given. Repertoires come from day 63 after the first vaccine or placebo injection. The J segment lost 4 bases and the V segment lost 4 bases, leaving 15 bases of the junction unmatched. This CDR3 is built from 19 residues. Germline CDR1 is MDHEN and CDR2 is SYDVKM. The J gene is TRBJ2-1, the V gene TRBV28; 11 bases align to TRBD2. The sample was peripheral blood, taken in a trial of Ad26.COV2.S vaccine versus placebo. The sequence came from a person aged 18-60 years who received the Ad26.COV2.S COVID-19 vaccine or a placebo. The CDR3 spells CASSSLSSGRRSAYNEQFF. In DNA form, the CDR3 reads TGTGCCAGCAGTTCCCTATCTAGCGGGAGGCGATCCGCGTACAATGAGCAGTTCTTC. Combining the CDR3 with reference TRBV28 and TRBJ2-1 gives the whole variable domain DVKVTQSSRYLVKRTGEKVFLECVQDMDHENMFWYRQDPGLGLRLIYFSYDVKMKEKGDIPEGYSVSREKKERFSLILESASTNQTSMYLCASSSLSSGRRSAYNEQFFGPGTRLTVL.